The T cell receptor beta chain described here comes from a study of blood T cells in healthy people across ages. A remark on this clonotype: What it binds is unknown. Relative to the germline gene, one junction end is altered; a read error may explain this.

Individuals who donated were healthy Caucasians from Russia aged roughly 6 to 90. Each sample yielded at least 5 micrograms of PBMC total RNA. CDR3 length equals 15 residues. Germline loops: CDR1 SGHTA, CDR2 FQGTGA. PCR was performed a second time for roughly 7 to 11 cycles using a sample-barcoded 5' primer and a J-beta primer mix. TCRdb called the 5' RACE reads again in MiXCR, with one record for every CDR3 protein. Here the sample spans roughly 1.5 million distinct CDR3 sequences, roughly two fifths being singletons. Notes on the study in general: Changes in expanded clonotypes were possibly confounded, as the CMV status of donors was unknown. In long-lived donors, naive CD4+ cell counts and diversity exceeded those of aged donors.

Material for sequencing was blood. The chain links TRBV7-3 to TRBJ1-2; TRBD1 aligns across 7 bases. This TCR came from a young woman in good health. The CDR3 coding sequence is TGTGGCAGCAGCTTAGAGGGACAGCCCTACTATGGCTACACCTTC. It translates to CGSSLEGQPYYGYTF.